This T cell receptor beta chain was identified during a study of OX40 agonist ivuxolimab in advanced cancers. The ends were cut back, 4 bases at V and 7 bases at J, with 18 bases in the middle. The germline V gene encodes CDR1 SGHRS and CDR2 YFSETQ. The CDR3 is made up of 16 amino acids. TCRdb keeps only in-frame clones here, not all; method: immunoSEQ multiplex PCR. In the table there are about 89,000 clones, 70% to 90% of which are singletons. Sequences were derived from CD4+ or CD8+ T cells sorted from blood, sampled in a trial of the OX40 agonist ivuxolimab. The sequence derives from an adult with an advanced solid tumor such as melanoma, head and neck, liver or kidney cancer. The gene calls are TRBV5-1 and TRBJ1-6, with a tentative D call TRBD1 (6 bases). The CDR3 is CASSPQGQSGNSPLHF. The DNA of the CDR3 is TGCGCCAGCAGCCCCCAAGGACAGTCCGGGAATTCACCCCTCCACTTT.